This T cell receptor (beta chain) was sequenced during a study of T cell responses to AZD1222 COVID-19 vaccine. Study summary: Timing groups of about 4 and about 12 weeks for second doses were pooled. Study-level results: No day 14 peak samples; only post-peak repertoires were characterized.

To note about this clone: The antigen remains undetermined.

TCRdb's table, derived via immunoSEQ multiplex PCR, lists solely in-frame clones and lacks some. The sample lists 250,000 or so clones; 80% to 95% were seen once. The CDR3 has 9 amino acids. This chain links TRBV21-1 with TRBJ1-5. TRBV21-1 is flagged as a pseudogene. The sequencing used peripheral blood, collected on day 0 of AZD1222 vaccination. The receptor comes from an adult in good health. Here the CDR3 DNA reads TGTGCCAGCAGCAGGGTTCGGCATTTT. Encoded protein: CASSRVRHF.